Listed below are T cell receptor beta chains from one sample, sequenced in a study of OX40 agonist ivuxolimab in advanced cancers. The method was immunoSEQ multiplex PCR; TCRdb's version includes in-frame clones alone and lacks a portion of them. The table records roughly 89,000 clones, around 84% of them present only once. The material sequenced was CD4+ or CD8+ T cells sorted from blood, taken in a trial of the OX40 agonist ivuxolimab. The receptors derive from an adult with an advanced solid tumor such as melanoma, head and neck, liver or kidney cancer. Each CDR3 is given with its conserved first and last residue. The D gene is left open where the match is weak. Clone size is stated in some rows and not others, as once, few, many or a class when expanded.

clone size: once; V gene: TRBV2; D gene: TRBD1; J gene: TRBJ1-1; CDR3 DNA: TGTGCCAGCCTGACAGGGGTGAACACTGAAGCTTTCTTT; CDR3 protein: CASLTGVNTEAFF
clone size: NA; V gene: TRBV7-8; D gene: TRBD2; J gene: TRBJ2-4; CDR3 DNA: TGTGCCAGCAGCTTAGTTGGCGGGGGGGCTAACATTCAGTACTTC; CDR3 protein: CASSLVGGGANIQYF
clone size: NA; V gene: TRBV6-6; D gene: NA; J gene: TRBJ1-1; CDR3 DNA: TGTGCCAGCAGTTACCCACCGAACTTGGGGGCTTTCTTT; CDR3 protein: CASSYPPNLGAFF
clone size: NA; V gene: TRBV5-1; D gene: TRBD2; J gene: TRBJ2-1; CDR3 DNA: TGCGCCAGCCGCCTCGCGGGGGGCCCTTACAATGAGCAGTTCTTC; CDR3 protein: CASRLAGGPYNEQFF
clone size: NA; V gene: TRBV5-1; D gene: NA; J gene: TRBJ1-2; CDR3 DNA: TGCGCCAGCAGCTTCGAACCCTCAGATGGCTACACCTTC; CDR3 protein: CASSFEPSDGYTF
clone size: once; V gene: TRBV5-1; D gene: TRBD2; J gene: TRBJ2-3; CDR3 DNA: TGCGCCACCCGGACTAGCGGGGGTGACACAGATACGCAGTATTTT; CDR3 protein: CATRTSGGDTDTQYF
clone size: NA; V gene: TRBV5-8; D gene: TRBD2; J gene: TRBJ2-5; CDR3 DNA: TGTGCCAGCAGCTTGGTGGGGGGGGAGACCCAGTACTTC; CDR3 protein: CASSLVGGETQYF
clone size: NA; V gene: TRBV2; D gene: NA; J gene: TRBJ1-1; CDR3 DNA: TGTGCCAGCAGTGAACGATCCGATGGGACTGAAGCTTTCTTT; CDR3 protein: CASSERSDGTEAFF
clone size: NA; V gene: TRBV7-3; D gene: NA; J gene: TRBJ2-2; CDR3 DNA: TGTGCCAGCAGCTTCGGAGTGAACACCGGGGAGCTGTTTTTT; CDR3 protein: CASSFGVNTGELFF
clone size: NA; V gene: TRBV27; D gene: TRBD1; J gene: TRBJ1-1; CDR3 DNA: TGTGCCAGCAGTTTGGTCCCAGGGGGCGAAGCTTTCTTT; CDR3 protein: CASSLVPGGEAFF
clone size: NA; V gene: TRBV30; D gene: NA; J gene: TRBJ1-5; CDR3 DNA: TGTGCCTGGAGTGACTATAGGAGCGATCAGCCCCAGCATTTT; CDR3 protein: CAWSDYRSDQPQHF
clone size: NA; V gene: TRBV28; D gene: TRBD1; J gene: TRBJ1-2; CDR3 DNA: TGTGCCAGCAGTGGACAGGTTCGTAACTATGGCTACACCTTC; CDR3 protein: CASSGQVRNYGYTF
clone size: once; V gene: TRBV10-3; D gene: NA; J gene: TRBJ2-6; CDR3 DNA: TGTGCCATCAGTGAACACCACTCTGGGGCCAACGTCCTGACTTTC; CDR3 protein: CAISEHHSGANVLTF
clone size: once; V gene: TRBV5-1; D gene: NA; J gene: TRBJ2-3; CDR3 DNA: TGCGCCAGCAGCACGGGCGGAATTGAAGATACGCAGTATTTT; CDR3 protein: CASSTGGIEDTQYF
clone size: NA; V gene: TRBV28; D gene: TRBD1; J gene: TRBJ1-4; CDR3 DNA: TGTGCCAGCAGTTTATTCGGGACAGAGAAAGAAAAACTGTTTTTT; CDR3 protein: CASSLFGTEKEKLFF
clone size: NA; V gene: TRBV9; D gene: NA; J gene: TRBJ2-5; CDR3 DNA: TGTGCCAGCAGCGTGTCCGGACTCCTTCAAGAGACCCAGTACTTC; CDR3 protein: CASSVSGLLQETQYF
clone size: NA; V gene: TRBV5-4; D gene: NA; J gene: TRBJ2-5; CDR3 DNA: TGTGCCAGCAGACACGCGAGGGGGGGGGAGACCCAGTACTTC; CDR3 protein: CASRHARGGETQYF
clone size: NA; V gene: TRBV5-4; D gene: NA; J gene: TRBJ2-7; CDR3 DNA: TGTGCCAGCAGCTTGCGTGTCAGTCGCTACGAGCAGTACTTC; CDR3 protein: CASSLRVSRYEQYF
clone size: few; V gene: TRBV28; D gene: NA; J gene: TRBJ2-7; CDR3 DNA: TGTGCCACGAGACAGGAGAGCTCCTACGAGCAGTACTTC; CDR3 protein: CATRQESSYEQYF
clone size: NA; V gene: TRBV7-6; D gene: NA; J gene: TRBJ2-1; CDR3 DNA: TGTGCCAGCAGCTTAGAGCAGGGTGAGCACAATGAGCAGTTCTTC; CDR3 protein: CASSLEQGEHNEQFF
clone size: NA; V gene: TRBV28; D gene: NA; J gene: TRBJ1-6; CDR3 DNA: TGTGCCAGCAAACAGGGACATTCACCCCTCCACTTT; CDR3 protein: CASKQGHSPLHF
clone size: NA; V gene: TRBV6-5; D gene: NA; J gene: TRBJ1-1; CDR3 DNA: TGTGCCAGCCTGAGAGGGATGAACACTGAAGCTTTCTTT; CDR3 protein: CASLRGMNTEAFF
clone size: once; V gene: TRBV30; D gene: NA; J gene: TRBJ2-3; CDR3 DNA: TGTGCCTGGACCCAAGGGTCATATACGCAGTATTTT; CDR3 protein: CAWTQGSYTQYF
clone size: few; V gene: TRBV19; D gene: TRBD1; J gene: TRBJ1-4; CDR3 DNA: TGTGCCAGTAGTATAGACCACAGGGGAGCTAATGAAAAACTGTTTTTT; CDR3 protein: CASSIDHRGANEKLFF
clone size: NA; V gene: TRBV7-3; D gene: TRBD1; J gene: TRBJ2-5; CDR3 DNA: TGTGCCAGCAGCTTAGTGGGGACAGGGGGCCAAGAGACCCAGTACTTC; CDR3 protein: CASSLVGTGGQETQYF
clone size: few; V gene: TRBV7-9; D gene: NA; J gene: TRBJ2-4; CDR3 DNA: TGTGCCAGCAGCTTAGATTTGGGTTTAAACATTCAGTACTTC; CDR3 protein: CASSLDLGLNIQYF
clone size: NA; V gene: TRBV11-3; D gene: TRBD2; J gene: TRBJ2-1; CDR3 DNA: TGTGCCAGCAGCCTAGAAATGGGACTAGCGGGTAACAATGAGCAGTTCTTC; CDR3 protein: CASSLEMGLAGNNEQFF
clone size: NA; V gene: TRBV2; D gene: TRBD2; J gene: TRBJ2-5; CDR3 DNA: TGTGCCAGCAGTGAAATTTGGTCGGGGGGGCTTGAGACCCAGTACTTC; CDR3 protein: CASSEIWSGGLETQYF
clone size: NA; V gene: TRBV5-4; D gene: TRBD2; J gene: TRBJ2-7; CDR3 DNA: TGTGCCAGCAGCTTGGTCGGACGGGGGGATAGTAACGAGCAGTACTTC; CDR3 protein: CASSLVGRGDSNEQYF
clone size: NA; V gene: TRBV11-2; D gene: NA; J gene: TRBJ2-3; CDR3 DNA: TGTGCCAGCAGCCCGGCGCGAGGGGTCACAGATACGCAGTATTTT; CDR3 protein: CASSPARGVTDTQYF
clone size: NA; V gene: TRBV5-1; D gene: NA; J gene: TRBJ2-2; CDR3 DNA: TGCGCCAGCAGCTTTACGGCTTCTAACACCGGGGAGCTGTTTTTT; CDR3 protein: CASSFTASNTGELFF
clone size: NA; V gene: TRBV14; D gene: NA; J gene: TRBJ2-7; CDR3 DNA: TGTGCCAGCAGCCAAGTTTATGGGAGCAGGGCCACCTACGAGCAGTACTTC; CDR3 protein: CASSQVYGSRATYEQYF
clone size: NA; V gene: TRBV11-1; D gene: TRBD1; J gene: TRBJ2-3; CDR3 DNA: TGTGCCAGCAGCTTGGAGGGGGACAGGGTTTCGGATACGCAGTATTTT; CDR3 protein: CASSLEGDRVSDTQYF
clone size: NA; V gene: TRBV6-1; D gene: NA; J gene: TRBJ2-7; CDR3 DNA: TGTGCCACCATGAGCACAGGGAGTTCCTACGAGCAGTACTTC; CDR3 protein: CATMSTGSSYEQYF
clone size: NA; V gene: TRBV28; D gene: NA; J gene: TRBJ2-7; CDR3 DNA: TGTGCCAGCAGTTTATTGGGGGGCACGGCGCTGGAGCAGTACTTC; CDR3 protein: CASSLLGGTALEQYF
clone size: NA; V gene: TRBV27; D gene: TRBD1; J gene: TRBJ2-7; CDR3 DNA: TGTGCCAGCAGTTTATCGGGGACAGGGAAATACGAGCAGTACTTC; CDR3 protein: CASSLSGTGKYEQYF
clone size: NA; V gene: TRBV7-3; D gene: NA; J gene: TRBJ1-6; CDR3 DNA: TGTGCCAGCAGCTTAGAGAGACGCCCGCACATCCATAATTCACCCCTCCACTTT; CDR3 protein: CASSLERRPHIHNSPLHF
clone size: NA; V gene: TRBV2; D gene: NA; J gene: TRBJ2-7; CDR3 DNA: TGTGCCAGCAAGACCTCCTACGAGCAGTACTTC; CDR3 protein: CASKTSYEQYF
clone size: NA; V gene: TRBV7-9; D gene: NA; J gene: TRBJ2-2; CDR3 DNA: TGTGCCAGCAGCTTATGGCGGGACAACACCGGGGAGCTGTTTTTT; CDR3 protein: CASSLWRDNTGELFF
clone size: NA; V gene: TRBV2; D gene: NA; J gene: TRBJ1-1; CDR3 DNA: TGTGCCAGCACCGGGGACCGCCGCGGGGAAGCTTTCTTT; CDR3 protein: CASTGDRRGEAFF
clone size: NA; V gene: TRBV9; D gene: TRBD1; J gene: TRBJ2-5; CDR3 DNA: TGTGCCAGCAGCGTGAGCGGGACAGGGGGCGGAGAGACCCAGTACTTC; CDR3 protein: CASSVSGTGGGETQYF
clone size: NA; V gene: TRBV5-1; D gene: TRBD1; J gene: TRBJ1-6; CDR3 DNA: TGCGCCAGCAGCTTGGAGGGGGACAGTCTTGGTTCACCCCTCCACTTT; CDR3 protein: CASSLEGDSLGSPLHF